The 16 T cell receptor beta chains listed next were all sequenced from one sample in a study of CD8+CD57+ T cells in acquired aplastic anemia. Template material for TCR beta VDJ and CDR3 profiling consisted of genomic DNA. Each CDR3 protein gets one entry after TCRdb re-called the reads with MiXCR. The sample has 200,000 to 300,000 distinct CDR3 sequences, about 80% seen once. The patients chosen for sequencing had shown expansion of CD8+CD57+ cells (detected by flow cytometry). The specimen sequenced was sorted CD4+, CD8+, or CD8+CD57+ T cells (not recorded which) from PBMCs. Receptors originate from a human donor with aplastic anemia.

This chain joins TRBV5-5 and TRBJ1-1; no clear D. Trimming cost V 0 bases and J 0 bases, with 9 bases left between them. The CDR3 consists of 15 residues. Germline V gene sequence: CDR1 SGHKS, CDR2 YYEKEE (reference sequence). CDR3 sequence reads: CASSLAADMNTEAFF. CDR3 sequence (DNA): TGTGCCAGCAGCTTGGCCGCAGATATGAACACTGAAGCTTTCTTT.

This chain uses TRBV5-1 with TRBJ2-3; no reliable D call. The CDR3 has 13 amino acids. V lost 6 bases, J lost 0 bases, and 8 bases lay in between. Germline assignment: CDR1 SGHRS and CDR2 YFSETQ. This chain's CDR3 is CASTPFSTDTQYF. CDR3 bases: TGCGCCAGCACCCCCTTCAGCACAGATACGCAGTATTTT. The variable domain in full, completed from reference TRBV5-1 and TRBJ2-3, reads KAGVTQTPRYLIKTRGQQVTLSCSPISGHRSVSWYQQTPGQGLQFLFEYFSETQRNKGNFPGRFSGRQFSNSRSEMNVSTLELGDSALYLCASTPFSTDTQYFGPGTRLTVL.

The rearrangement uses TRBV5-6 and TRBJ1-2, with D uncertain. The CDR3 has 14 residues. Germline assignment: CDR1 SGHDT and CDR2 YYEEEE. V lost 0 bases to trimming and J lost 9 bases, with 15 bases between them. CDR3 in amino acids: CASSLGEGYLRYTF. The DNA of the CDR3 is TGTGCCAGCAGCTTGGGGGAGGGTTATCTCCGCTACACCTTC. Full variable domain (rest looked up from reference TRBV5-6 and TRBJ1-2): DAGVTQSPTHLIKTRGQQVTLRCSPKSGHDTVSWYQQALGQGPQFIFQYYEEEERQRGNFPDRFSGHQFPNYSSELNVNALLLGDSALYLCASSLGEGYLRYTFGSGTRLTVV.

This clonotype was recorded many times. CDR3 amino acids: CASSLDGTGNTEAFF. For the CDR3, the DNA is TGTGCCAGCAGCTTGGATGGGACAGGGAACACTGAAGCTTTCTTT. The V and J genes are TRBV11-2 and TRBJ1-1, with 8 positions matching TRBD1. The CDR3 totals 15 residues. Losses at the gene ends were 3 bases for V and 1 base for J; bases not matched to a gene: 4. Looked up from germline, CDR1 is SGHAT and CDR2 is FQNNGV.

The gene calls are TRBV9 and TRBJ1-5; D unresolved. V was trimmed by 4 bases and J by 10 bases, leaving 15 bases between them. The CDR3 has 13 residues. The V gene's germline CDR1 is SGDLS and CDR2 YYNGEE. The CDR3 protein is CASSHTGNIPQHF. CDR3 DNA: TGTGCCAGCAGCCATACTGGGAACATTCCCCAGCATTTT.

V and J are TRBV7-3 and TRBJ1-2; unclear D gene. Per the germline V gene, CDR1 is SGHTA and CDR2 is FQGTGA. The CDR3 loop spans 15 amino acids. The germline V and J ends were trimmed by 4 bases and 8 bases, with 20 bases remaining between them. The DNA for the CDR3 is TGTGCCAGCAGCTCGCGGGGAGAGTCAAACTCGGGCTACACCTTC. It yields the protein CASSSRGESNSGYTF.

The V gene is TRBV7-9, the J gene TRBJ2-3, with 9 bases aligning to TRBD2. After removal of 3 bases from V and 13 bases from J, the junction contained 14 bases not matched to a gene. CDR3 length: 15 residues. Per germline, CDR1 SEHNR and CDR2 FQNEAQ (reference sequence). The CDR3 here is CASSFQRSGGSNEYF. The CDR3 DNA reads TGTGCCAGCAGCTTTCAAAGAAGCGGGGGGAGCAATGAGTATTTT.

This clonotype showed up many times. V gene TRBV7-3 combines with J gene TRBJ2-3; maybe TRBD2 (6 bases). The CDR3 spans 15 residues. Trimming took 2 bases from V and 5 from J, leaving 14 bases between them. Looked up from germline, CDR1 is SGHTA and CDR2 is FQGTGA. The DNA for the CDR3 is TGTGCCAGCAGCTTATCAGGCGGAGGGCAAGATACGCAGTATTTT. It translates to CASSLSGGGQDTQYF. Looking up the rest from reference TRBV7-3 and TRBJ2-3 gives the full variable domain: GAGVSQTPSNKVTEKGKYVELRCDPISGHTALYWYRQSLGQGPEFLIYFQGTGAADDSGLPNDRFFAVRPEGSVSTLKIQRTERGDSAVYLCASSLSGGGQDTQYFGPGTRLTVL.

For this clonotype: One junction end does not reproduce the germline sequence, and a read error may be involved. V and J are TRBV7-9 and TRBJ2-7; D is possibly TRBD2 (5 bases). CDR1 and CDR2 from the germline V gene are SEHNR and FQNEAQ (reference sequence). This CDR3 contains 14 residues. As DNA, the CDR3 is TGTGCCACCAGCGGCCGGAGCCGAGACTACGAGCAGTACTTC. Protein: CATSGRSRDYEQYF.

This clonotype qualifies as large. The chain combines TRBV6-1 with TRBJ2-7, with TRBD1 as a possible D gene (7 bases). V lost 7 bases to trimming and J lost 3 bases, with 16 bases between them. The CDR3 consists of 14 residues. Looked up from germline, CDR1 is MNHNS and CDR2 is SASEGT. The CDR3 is CASKFTGEDYEQYF. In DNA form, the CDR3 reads TGTGCCAGCAAGTTCACAGGGGAGGACTACGAGCAGTACTTC.

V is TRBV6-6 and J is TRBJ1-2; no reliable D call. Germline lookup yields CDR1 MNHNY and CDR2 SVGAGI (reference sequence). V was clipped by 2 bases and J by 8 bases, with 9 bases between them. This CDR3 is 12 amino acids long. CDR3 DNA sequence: TGTGCCAGCAGTTACGCCCCGGGCGGCTACACCTTC. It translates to CASSYAPGGYTF.

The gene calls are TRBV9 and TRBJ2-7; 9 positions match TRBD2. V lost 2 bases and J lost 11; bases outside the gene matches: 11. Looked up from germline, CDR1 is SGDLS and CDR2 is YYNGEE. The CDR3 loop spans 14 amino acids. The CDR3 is CASSVSPGLADKYF. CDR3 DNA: TGTGCCAGCAGCGTGAGCCCGGGACTAGCCGACAAGTACTTC.

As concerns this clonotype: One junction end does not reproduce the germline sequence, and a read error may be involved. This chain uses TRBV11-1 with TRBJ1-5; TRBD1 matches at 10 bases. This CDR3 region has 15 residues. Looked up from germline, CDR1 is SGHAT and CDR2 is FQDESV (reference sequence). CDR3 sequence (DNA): TGTTCCAGCAGCCAGGGACAGGGGAGGAATCAGCCCCAGCATTTT. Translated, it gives CSSSQGQGRNQPQHF.

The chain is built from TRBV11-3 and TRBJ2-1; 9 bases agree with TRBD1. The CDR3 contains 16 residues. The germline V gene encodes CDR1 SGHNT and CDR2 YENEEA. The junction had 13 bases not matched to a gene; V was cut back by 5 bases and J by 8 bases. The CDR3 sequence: CASSPGQGNGQDEQFF. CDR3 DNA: TGTGCCAGCAGCCCGGGACAGGGAAACGGTCAGGATGAGCAGTTCTTC.

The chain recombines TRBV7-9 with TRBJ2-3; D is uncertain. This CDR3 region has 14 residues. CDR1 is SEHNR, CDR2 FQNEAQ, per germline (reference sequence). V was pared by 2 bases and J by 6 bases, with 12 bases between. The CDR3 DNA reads TGTGCCAGCAGCTTACCAAGAAGCCGCGATACGCAGTATTTT. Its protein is CASSLPRSRDTQYF.

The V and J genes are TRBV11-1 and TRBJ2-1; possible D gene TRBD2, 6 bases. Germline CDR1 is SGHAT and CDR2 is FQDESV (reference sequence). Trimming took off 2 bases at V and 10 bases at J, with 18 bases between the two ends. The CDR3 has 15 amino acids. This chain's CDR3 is CASSLPGGKGGEQFF. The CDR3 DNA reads TGTGCCAGCAGCTTACCGGGCGGGAAGGGTGGGGAGCAGTTCTTC.